Below, 26 T cell receptor beta chains from the same sample are listed, as sequenced in a study of blood T cell repertoires in COVID-19. The table came from immunoSEQ multiplex PCR; TCRdb's copy has only in-frame clones and leaves some out. The sample consists of 110,000 to 150,000 clones, roughly 78% of them appearing once. The sample taken for sequencing was PBMCs or T cells enriched from blood (not recorded which). These receptors were taken from a woman between 45 and 65 years old who had recovered from COVID-19.

The genes are TRBV11-1 and TRBJ2-5; 12 positions match TRBD1. The V gene end was trimmed by 6 bases and the J gene end by 5 bases; junction bases not matched to a gene: 7. This CDR3 contains 15 residues. Germline V gene lookup returns CDR1 SGHAT and CDR2 FQDESV (reference sequence). CDR3 DNA sequence: TGTGCCAGCAGGGCGGGACAGGGGGCTAAGGAGACCCAGTACTTC. It encodes CASRAGQGAKETQYF. The full variable domain, its missing parts supplied by reference TRBV11-1 and TRBJ2-5, is EAEVAQSPRYKITEKSQAVAFWCDPISGHATLYWYRQILGQGPELLVQFQDESVVDDSQLPKDRFSAERLKGVDSTLKIQPAELGDSAMYLCASRAGQGAKETQYFGPGTRLLVL.

This sequence joins TRBV5-4 and TRBJ1-1, with D possibly being TRBD1 (6 bases). Trimming left V 4 bases short and J 5 bases short, with 12 bases between. This CDR3 has 13 amino acids. Germline CDR1 SGHNT, CDR2 YYREEE (reference sequence). This chain's CDR3 is CASSLQGGTEAFF. Written as DNA, the CDR3 is TGTGCCAGCAGCCTACAGGGTGGGACTGAAGCTTTCTTT.

The chain joins TRBV5-1 to TRBJ1-1, with a possible D match to TRBD1 (5 bases). Trimming pared 4 bases from V and 5 bases from J, leaving 21 bases between. Germline CDR1 SGHRS, CDR2 YFSETQ. There are 16 residues in the CDR3. The CDR3 nucleotides read TGCGCCAGCAGCGCGAGGGGTCGGGGGTATGAAACTGAAGCTTTCTTT. It translates to CASSARGRGYETEAFF.

The rearrangement uses TRBV6-2 or TRBV6-3 and TRBJ1-1; 7 positions match TRBD1. CDR3 length: 15 amino acids. Germline V gene data show CDR1 as MNHEY and CDR2 as SVGEGT. J gave up 5 bases and V 5 bases, and 11 bases lay outside the gene matches. The CDR3 is CASSTYHRGGTEAFF. The CDR3, as DNA: TGTGCCAGCAGTACCTATCACAGGGGTGGGACTGAAGCTTTCTTT.

V is TRBV18 and J is TRBJ2-2; the match to TRBD2 covers 10 bases. The germline V gene has CDR1 KGHSH and CDR2 LQKENI. J lost 2 bases, V lost 3 bases, and 6 bases had no gene match. The CDR3 spans 17 residues. The CDR3 reads CASSPRLAGVNTGELFF. CDR3 nucleotide sequence: TGTGCCAGCTCACCGCGGCTAGCGGGGGTAAACACCGGGGAGCTGTTTTTT.

The V gene is TRBV6-4, the J gene TRBJ2-2; 9 bases are shared with TRBD1. The CDR3 totals 14 residues. V lost 4 bases and J lost 3; bases outside the gene matches: 0. The germline gives CDR1 MRHNA, CDR2 SNTAGT. The CDR3 DNA follows: TGTGCCAGCAGTGGGACAGGGGACACCGGGGAGCTGTTTTTT. This encodes CASSGTGDTGELFF.

The V gene is TRBV28, the J gene TRBJ1-5; 9 bases are a match to TRBD1. V was pared by 8 bases and J by 3 bases, with 11 bases of the junction left unmatched. This CDR3 contains 16 residues. Germline V gene sequence: CDR1 MDHEN, CDR2 SYDVKM. The CDR3 DNA follows: TGTGCCAGCCACAAGGGACAGGGTGGTTACAATCAGCCCCAGCATTTT. This codes for CASHKGQGGYNQPQHF.

The rearrangement uses TRBV28 and TRBJ1-1; 7 nucleotides line up with TRBD1. From germline, CDR1 is MDHEN and CDR2 SYDVKM. The CDR3 has 11 amino acids. CDR3 in DNA: TGTGCTTCACAGGGGCGCACTGAAGCTTTCTTT. Amino acids: CASQGRTEAFF.

This chain links TRBV25-1 with TRBJ2-7, with a tentative D call TRBD1 (6 bases). V gave up 1 base and J gave up 5 bases, with 18 bases separating them. The V gene's germline CDR1 is MGHDK and CDR2 SYGVNS. The CDR3 length is 16 residues. CDR3: CASSEFGWAGAHEQYF. The CDR3 nucleotides read TGTGCCAGCAGTGAATTTGGCTGGGCAGGGGCCCACGAGCAGTACTTC.

This chain connects TRBV5-6 to TRBJ2-5; TRBD2 is a possible D gene (6 bases). Trimming pared 1 base from V and 4 bases from J, leaving 17 bases between. The CDR3 loop spans 16 amino acids. The germline CDR1 and CDR2 sequences are SGHDT and YYEEEE. CDR3 residues: CASSLSWEDLGETQYF. The CDR3 DNA reads TGTGCCAGCAGCTTGTCATGGGAGGATCTAGGAGAGACCCAGTACTTC.

The V and J genes are TRBV19 and TRBJ2-7; D is possibly TRBD1 (6 bases). Trimming cost V 7 bases and J 0 bases, with 13 bases left between them. CDR3 length: 14 residues. Germline values: CDR1 LNHDA, CDR2 SQIVND (reference sequence). The CDR3 is CASKRTGTSYEQYV. CDR3 nucleotide sequence: TGTGCCAGTAAGCGTACAGGGACCTCCTACGAGCAGTACGTC.

The CDR3: CASSLSWPGLNTEAFF. DNA of the CDR3: TGTGCCAGCAGCTTATCGTGGCCAGGCTTGAACACTGAAGCTTTCTTT. The chain couples TRBV11-2 to TRBJ1-1; D is unresolved. This CDR3 spans 16 amino acids. V gave up 2 bases and J gave up 0 bases, with 13 bases separating them. CDR1 SGHAT and CDR2 FQNNGV come from the germline V gene.

This chain connects TRBV27 to TRBJ1-1; weak D call: TRBD1 (5 bases). Germline V gene sequence: CDR1 MNHEY, CDR2 SMNVEV (reference sequence). Trimming cost V 6 bases and J 4 bases, with 15 bases left between them. The CDR3 runs to 14 residues. The CDR3: CASSRRGSGTEAFF. The DNA of the CDR3 is TGTGCCAGCAGCCGGCGGGGCTCTGGCACTGAAGCTTTCTTT.

This clone showed up many times. The chain employs TRBV10-3 and TRBJ2-7, with TRBD1 matching over 10 bases. V was pared by 3 bases and J by 5 bases, with 10 bases of the junction left unmatched. The CDR3 loop spans 16 amino acids. Germline CDR1 is ENHRY and CDR2 is SYGVKD. The CDR3, as DNA: TGTGCCATCAGTGATGGAGGGGGACAGGGGTTCGACGAGCAGTACGTC. It translates to CAISDGGGQGFDEQYV.

This clone came up once. The V gene is TRBV5-1, the J gene TRBJ1-4; 9 nucleotides match TRBD1. Germline-derived CDR1 and CDR2 are SGHRS and YFSETQ. The V and J ends lost 1 base and 6 bases, in that order; junction bases with no gene match: 16. The CDR3 covers 19 residues. The CDR3 sequence: CASSLSGGPGTGTHEKLFF. The CDR3 DNA reads as TGCGCCAGCAGCTTGAGTGGGGGGCCGGGGACAGGGACGCATGAAAAACTGTTTTTT. Drawing the rest from reference TRBV5-1 and TRBJ1-4, the complete variable domain is KAGVTQTPRYLIKTRGQQVTLSCSPISGHRSVSWYQQTPGQGLQFLFEYFSETQRNKGNFPGRFSGRQFSNSRSEMNVSTLELGDSALYLCASSLSGGPGTGTHEKLFFGSGTQLSVL.

The V and J genes are TRBV19 and TRBJ1-1, with a tentative D call TRBD1 (6 bases). Germline V gene sequence: CDR1 LNHDA, CDR2 SQIVND (reference sequence). The V end was cut by 5 bases, the J end by 1 base, with 17 bases between. The CDR3 has 16 residues. Here the CDR3 reads CASSAYRGSANTEAFF. The CDR3 DNA is TGTGCCAGTAGTGCCTATAGGGGGTCAGCGAACACTGAAGCTTTCTTT.

This sequence joins TRBV6-6 and TRBJ1-1; TRBD1 agrees at 10 bases. The V gene's germline CDR1 is MNHNY and CDR2 SVGAGI (reference sequence). Trimming removed 2 bases from V and 6 bases from J; junction bases left unmatched: 6. The CDR3 is 15 amino acids. Written as DNA, the CDR3 is TGTGCCAGCAGTTACCCCGGGACAGGGGTTCCTGAAGCTTTCTTT. Protein: CASSYPGTGVPEAFF.

V and J are TRBV27 and TRBJ1-5; D perhaps matches TRBD1 (6 bases). CDR1 MNHEY and CDR2 SMNVEV come from the germline V gene (reference sequence). The CDR3 has 13 residues. Between the trimmed V and J ends, which lost 5 bases and 7 bases, there was a span of 12 bases. The CDR3 is CASSEEGGQPQHF. For the CDR3, the DNA is TGTGCCAGCAGTGAGGAGGGGGGGCAGCCCCAGCATTTT.

This chain uses TRBV6-9 with TRBJ2-3; TRBD1 aligns across 8 bases. The CDR3 loop spans 17 amino acids. V shed 4 bases, J shed 1 base, and the junction held 10 bases outside the gene matches. CDR1 is MNHGY and CDR2 is SVAAGI in the germline V gene. CDR3 sequence: CASSWSRGLSGTDTQYF. For the CDR3, the DNA is TGTGCCAGCAGTTGGAGCAGGGGGCTATCTGGCACAGATACGCAGTATTTT.

The chain carries TRBV2 and TRBJ1-4; weak D call: TRBD1 (6 bases). Germline CDR1 and CDR2: SNHLY and FYNNEI. Trimming pared 7 bases from V and 5 bases from J, leaving 17 bases between. The CDR3 has 15 residues. CDR3 coding DNA: TGTGCCAGCATCGACCTGACAGGCGAGAATGAAAAACTGTTTTTT. This translates into CASIDLTGENEKLFF.

The chain has TRBV7-9 and TRBJ1-5; no definite D call. Germline V gives CDR1 SEHNR, CDR2 FQNEAQ (reference sequence). CDR3 length: 15 amino acids. V shed 4 bases and J shed 3 bases, with 13 bases lying between them. The chain's CDR3 is CASSSAGGFNQPQHF. CDR3 coding DNA: TGTGCCAGCAGCTCCGCGGGAGGTTTCAATCAGCCCCAGCATTTT.

This chain joins TRBV12-3 or TRBV12-4 and TRBJ1-2, with TRBD1 matching over 12 bases. Trimming at V came to 9 bases and at J to 8 bases, leaving 7 bases not matched to a gene. The CDR3 sequence is 13 residues long. CDR3 sequence: CASGDRGPWGYTF. The CDR3 nucleotides are TGTGCCAGTGGGGACAGGGGGCCGTGGGGCTACACCTTC.

The V gene is TRBV2, the J gene TRBJ2-5, with TRBD1 matching 11 bases. The V gene end was trimmed by 6 bases and the J gene end by 5 bases; junction bases not matched to a gene: 8. The CDR3 consists of 15 residues. The germline CDR1 and CDR2 sequences are SNHLY and FYNNEI. CDR3 loop: CASSPGQGAGETQYF. DNA of the CDR3: TGTGCCAGCAGCCCCGGACAGGGGGCGGGTGAGACCCAGTACTTC.

The chain carries TRBV5-1 and TRBJ2-1, with D unresolved. Germline assignment: CDR1 SGHRS and CDR2 YFSETQ. The CDR3 is made up of 13 amino acids. Trimming took off 1 base at V and 9 bases at J, with 11 bases between the two ends. The CDR3 DNA reads as TGCGCCAGCAGCTTGACTCCGCCGGGTGAGCAGTTCTTC. Encoded protein: CASSLTPPGEQFF.

This clone was observed a single time. CDR3 nucleotides: TGTGCCAGCAGTTACCGAGAGGCTAGCGGTTTCTCCTACGAGCAGTACTTC. This sequence encodes CASSYREASGFSYEQYF. The V call is TRBV6-2 or TRBV6-3, the J call TRBJ2-7; 7 positions match TRBD2. V gave up 2 bases and J gave up 0 bases; unmatched junction bases: 10. Germline lookup yields CDR1 MNHEY and CDR2 SVGEGT. CDR3 size: 17 residues.

This chain links TRBV28 with TRBJ1-5; D gene unclear. Per germline, CDR1 MDHEN and CDR2 SYDVKM. This CDR3 has 13 residues. The V gene lost 2 bases and the J gene lost 1 base, with 3 bases spanning the gap. DNA for the CDR3: TGTGCCAGCAGTTTACTCAGCAATCAGCCCCAGCATTTT. Residues: CASSLLSNQPQHF.